Here is one T cell receptor beta chain with its context. This sample was taken from a study of T cell changes during pregnancy in multiple sclerosis. Produced via immunoSEQ multiplex PCR; TCRdb's table is partial and in-frame only. This sample has roughly 47,000 clones; approximately 94% occur once, and the top ten carry about 5.5%. The CDR3 consists of 17 residues. Germline CDR1 LNHDA, CDR2 SQIVND (reference sequence). The V end lost 4 bases, the J end lost 5 bases, and 20 bases lay between the germline ends. The source is a female donor with multiple sclerosis, enrolled in a pregnancy study. The chain couples TRBV19 to TRBJ1-4; the D gene is possibly TRBD1 (6 bases). The specimen was CD8+ T cells from peripheral blood mononuclear cells, collected before pregnancy. The CDR3 coding sequence is TGTGCCAGTAGTACTCCCGTCACAGGGCCTGAGAATGAAAAACTGTTTTTT. It encodes CASSTPVTGPENEKLFF.